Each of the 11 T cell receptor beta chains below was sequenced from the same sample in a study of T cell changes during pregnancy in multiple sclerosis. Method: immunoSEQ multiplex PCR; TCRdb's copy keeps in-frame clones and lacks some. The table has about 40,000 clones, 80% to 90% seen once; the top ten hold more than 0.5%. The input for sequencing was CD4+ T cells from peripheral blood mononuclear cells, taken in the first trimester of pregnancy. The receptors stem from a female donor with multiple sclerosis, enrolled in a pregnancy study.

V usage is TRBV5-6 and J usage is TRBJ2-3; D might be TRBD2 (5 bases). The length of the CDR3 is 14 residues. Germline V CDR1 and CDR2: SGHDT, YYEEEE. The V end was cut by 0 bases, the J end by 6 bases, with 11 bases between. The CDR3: CASSLVGVADTQYF. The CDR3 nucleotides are TGTGCCAGCAGCTTGGTCGGGGTTGCGGATACGCAGTATTTT.

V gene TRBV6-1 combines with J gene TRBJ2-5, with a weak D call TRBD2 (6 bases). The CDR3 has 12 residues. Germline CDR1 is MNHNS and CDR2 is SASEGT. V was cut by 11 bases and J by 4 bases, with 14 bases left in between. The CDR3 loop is CAARRAGETQYF. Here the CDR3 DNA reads TGTGCCGCACGGAGGGCCGGAGAGACCCAGTACTTC.

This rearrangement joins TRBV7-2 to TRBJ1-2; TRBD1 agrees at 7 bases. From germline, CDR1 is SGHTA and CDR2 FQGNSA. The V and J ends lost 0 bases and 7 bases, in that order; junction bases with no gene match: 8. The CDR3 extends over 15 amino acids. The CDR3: CASSLAEGAPGGYTF. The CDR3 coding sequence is TGTGCCAGCAGCTTAGCGGAGGGGGCGCCGGGTGGCTACACCTTC. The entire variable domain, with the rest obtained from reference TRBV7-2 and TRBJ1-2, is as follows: GAGVSQSPSNKVTEKGKDVELRCDPISGHTALYWYRQSLGQGLEFLIYFQGNSAPDKSGLPSDRFSAERTGGSVSTLTIQRTQQEDSAVYLCASSLAEGAPGGYTFGSGTRLTVV.

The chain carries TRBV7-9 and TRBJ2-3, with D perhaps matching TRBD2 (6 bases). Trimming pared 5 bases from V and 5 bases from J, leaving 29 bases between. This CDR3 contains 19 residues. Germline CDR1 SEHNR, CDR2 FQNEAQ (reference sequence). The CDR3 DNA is TGTGCCAGCAGCAAAGGGGATAGACGGTCAACGCAGGAGGGAGATACGCAGTATTTT. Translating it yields CASSKGDRRSTQEGDTQYF.

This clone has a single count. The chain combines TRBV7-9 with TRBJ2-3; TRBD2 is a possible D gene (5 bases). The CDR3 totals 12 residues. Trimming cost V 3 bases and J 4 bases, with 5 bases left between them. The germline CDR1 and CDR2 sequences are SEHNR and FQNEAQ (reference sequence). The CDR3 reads CASSFGADTQYF. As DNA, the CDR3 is TGTGCCAGCAGCTTCGGGGCAGATACGCAGTATTTT.

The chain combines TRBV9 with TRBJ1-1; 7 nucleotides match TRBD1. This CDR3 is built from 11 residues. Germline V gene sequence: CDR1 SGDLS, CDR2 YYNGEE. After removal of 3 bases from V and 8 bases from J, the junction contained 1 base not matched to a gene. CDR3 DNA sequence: TGTGCCAGCAGCGGACAGGGAGAAGCTTTCTTT. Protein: CASSGQGEAFF.

The DNA of the CDR3 is TGCGCCAGCAGTATGCAGGGGGCCGCCGGGGAGCTGTTTTTT. Translating gives CASSMQGAAGELFF. The chain links TRBV10-1 to TRBJ2-2, with 8 bases aligning to TRBD1. CDR3 length: 14 amino acids. Germline V lookup: CDR1 WNHNN, CDR2 SYGVQD (reference sequence). V shed 5 bases, J shed 6 bases, and the junction held 5 bases outside the gene matches.

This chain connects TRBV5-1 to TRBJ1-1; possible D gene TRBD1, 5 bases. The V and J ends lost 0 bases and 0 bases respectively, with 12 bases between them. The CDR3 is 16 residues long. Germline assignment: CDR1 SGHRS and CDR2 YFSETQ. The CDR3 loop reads CASSLVGLGVNTEAFF. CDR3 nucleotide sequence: TGCGCCAGCAGCTTGGTAGGGCTAGGGGTGAACACTGAAGCTTTCTTT.

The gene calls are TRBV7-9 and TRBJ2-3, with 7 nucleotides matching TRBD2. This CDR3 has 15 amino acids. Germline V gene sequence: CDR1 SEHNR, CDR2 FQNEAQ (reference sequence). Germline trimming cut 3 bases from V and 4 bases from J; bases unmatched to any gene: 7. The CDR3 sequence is CASSFGGGPSDTQYF. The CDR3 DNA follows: TGTGCCAGCAGCTTTGGGGGAGGGCCCTCAGATACGCAGTATTTT.

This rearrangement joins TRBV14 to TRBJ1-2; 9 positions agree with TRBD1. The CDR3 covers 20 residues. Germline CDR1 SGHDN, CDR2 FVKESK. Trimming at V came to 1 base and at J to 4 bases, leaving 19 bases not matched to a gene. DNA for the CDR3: TGTGCCAGCAGCCAAGGGAAGGGAAAACGTACAGGGGGCTTTGGCTATGGCTACACCTTC. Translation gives CASSQGKGKRTGGFGYGYTF.

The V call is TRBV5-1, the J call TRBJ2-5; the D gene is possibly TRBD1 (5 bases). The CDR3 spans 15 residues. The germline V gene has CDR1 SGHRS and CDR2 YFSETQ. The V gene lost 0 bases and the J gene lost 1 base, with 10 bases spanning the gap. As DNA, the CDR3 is TGCGCCAGCAGCTTGGAAGGCAGGGCCCAAGAGACCCAGTACTTC. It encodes CASSLEGRAQETQYF. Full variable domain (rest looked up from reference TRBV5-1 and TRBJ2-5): KAGVTQTPRYLIKTRGQQVTLSCSPISGHRSVSWYQQTPGQGLQFLFEYFSETQRNKGNFPGRFSGRQFSNSRSEMNVSTLELGDSALYLCASSLEGRAQETQYFGPGTRLLVL.